The 24 T cell receptor beta chains reported below all come from one sample, sequenced in a study of blood T cell repertoires in COVID-19. Measured with immunoSEQ multiplex PCR; TCRdb has only the in-frame clones, and not every one. The sample has 150,000 or so clones; around 89% are singletons. Sequencing was carried out using peripheral blood. These receptors all stem from a man between 60 and 70 years old with COVID-19, enrolled during active disease.

The chain recombines TRBV30 with TRBJ2-7; tentatively, D is TRBD1 (5 bases). V lost 2 bases and J lost 0, with 8 bases in between. The germline V gene has CDR1 GTSNPN and CDR2 SVGIG (reference sequence). This CDR3 is 13 amino acids long. The CDR3 reads CAWSLTDSYEQYF. CDR3 nucleotide sequence: TGTGCCTGGAGTCTGACAGACTCCTACGAGCAGTACTTC. Full variable domain (remainder filled in from reference TRBV30 and TRBJ2-7): SQTIHQWPATLVQPVGSPLSLECTVEGTSNPNLYWYRQAAGRGLQLLFYSVGIGQISSEVPQNLSASRPQDRQFILSSKKLLLSDSGFYLCAWSLTDSYEQYFGPGTRLTVT.

This clone was seen ten or more times. The same CDR3 is also encoded by other DNA sequences in this sample. V is TRBV4-1 and J is TRBJ2-2; D perhaps matches TRBD1 (6 bases). CDR1 and CDR2 (germline): MGHRA, YSYEKL. The CDR3 totals 15 residues. V lost 0 bases, J lost 8 bases, and 13 bases lay in between. Here the CDR3 reads CASSQEAGAVGELFF. CDR3 DNA: TGCGCCAGCAGCCAAGAGGCAGGGGCCGTGGGGGAGCTGTTTTTT.

This clone was detected once. This sequence joins TRBV5-6 and TRBJ1-1; TRBD1 might be the D (6 bases). The V gene's germline CDR1 is SGHDT and CDR2 YYEEEE. V lost 2 bases and J 1 base, leaving 12 bases between the germline ends. The CDR3 consists of 15 residues. The chain's CDR3 is CASSFVGRGNTEAFF. The CDR3 bases are TGTGCCAGCAGCTTCGTTGGCAGGGGGAACACTGAAGCTTTCTTT.

In regard to this clone: The junction departs from the called germline gene at one end, perhaps through a read error. Other DNA sequences in the same sample also yield this CDR3. The chain uses TRBV5-4 and TRBJ2-2, with 7 bases aligning to TRBD1. From germline, CDR1 is SGHNT and CDR2 YYREEE (reference sequence). The CDR3 runs 15 residues. Here the CDR3 reads CASSPARGLAGELFF. The CDR3, as DNA: TGTGCCAGCAGCCCTGCAAGGGGGCTAGCCGGGGAGCTATTTTTT.

The rearrangement joins TRBV30 to TRBJ2-2; 7 nucleotides match TRBD1. Germline lookup yields CDR1 GTSNPN and CDR2 SVGIG (reference sequence). The CDR3 totals 14 residues. V lost 4 bases and J lost 6; bases outside the gene matches: 8. The CDR3 loop reads CAWINRGSPGELFF. DNA of the CDR3: TGTGCCTGGATAAACAGGGGTTCCCCCGGGGAGCTGTTTTTT.

V is TRBV30 and J is TRBJ2-3; maybe TRBD1 (5 bases). This CDR3 contains 15 residues. Trimming cost V 3 bases and J 2 bases, with 15 bases left between them. CDR1 and CDR2 from the germline V gene are GTSNPN and SVGIG (reference sequence). CDR3: CAWRRPRGFTDTQYF. In DNA form, the CDR3 reads TGTGCCTGGAGGCGGCCAAGGGGTTTCACAGATACGCAGTATTTT.

This rearrangement joins TRBV7-9 to TRBJ1-5, with D perhaps TRBD1 (6 bases). Deletions cut 6 bases from V and 0 bases from J, with 15 bases between. Germline V gene data show CDR1 as SEHNR and CDR2 as FQNEAQ (reference sequence). CDR3 length: 16 amino acids. The CDR3 sequence is CASRPLDRNSNQPQHF. The CDR3 coding sequence is TGTGCCAGCAGACCCTTGGACAGAAATAGCAATCAGCCCCAGCATTTT.

This chain uses TRBV29-1 with TRBJ1-2, with TRBD1 identical over 8 bases. Germline V CDR1 and CDR2: SQVTM, ANQGSEA. J lost 6 bases, V lost 7 bases, and 10 bases had no gene match. The CDR3 length is 13 residues. Written as DNA, the CDR3 is TGCAGCGCTACGGACAGGGATGATCATGGCTACACCTTC. Translation: CSATDRDDHGYTF.

The CDR3, as DNA: TGTGCCTGGAGTGTTGAGGGGGGGAGTTCACCCCTCCACTTT. Protein: CAWSVEGGSSPLHF. V gene TRBV30 combines with J gene TRBJ1-6, with D perhaps matching TRBD1 (6 bases). This CDR3 has 14 amino acids. Per the germline V gene, CDR1 is GTSNPN and CDR2 is SVGIG (reference sequence). Trimming pared 0 bases from V and 9 bases from J, leaving 12 bases between.

This clone was picked up one time. The J gene is TRBJ2-1, the V gene TRBV19; the match to TRBD2 covers 15 bases. CDR3 size: 16 residues. V was clipped by 5 bases and J by 7 bases; unmatched bases: 6. Germline CDR1 and CDR2: LNHDA and SQIVND (reference sequence). CDR3 loop: CASSRTSGGGSNEQFF. For the CDR3, the DNA is TGTGCCAGTAGTCGGACTAGCGGGGGGGGTTCAAATGAGCAGTTCTTC.

This chain links TRBV13 with TRBJ1-2, with 9 bases matching TRBD1. CDR3 length equals 12 residues. In germline, CDR1 is PRHDT, CDR2 FYEKMQ (reference sequence). Trimming took 5 bases from V and 8 from J; bases not matched to a gene: 3. CDR3 in amino acids: CASSRTGVGYTF. CDR3 DNA sequence: TGTGCCAGCAGCCGGACAGGGGTCGGCTACACCTTC.

The chain links TRBV10-1 to TRBJ1-2; D is perhaps TRBD1 (5 bases). The CDR3 is made up of 14 amino acids. CDR1 is WNHNN and CDR2 is SYGVQD in the germline V gene (reference sequence). The V gene lost 0 bases and the J gene lost 4 bases, with 9 bases spanning the gap. The chain's CDR3 is CASSESPGPYGYTF. The CDR3 nucleotides are TGCGCCAGCAGTGAGTCTCCAGGGCCCTATGGCTACACCTTC.

The chain combines TRBV10-3 with TRBJ2-2, with 8 bases aligning to TRBD2. CDR1 is ENHRY, CDR2 SYGVKD, per germline. CDR3 length: 16 residues. The J segment lost 4 bases and the V segment lost 2 bases, leaving 6 bases of the junction unmatched. CDR3 DNA: TGTGCCATCAGTGAGCGGGGGGGCCTAGGCACCGGGGAGCTGTTTTTT. It encodes CAISERGGLGTGELFF.

Here the CDR3 reads CASSQDRGGRFTF. For the CDR3, the DNA is TGTGCCAGCAGCCAAGATCGCGGGGGGCGTTTCACCTTC. The chain is built from TRBV3-1 (or the pseudogene TRBV3-2) and TRBJ1-2; D might be TRBD1 (6 bases). CDR3 size: 13 residues. CDR1 is LGHDT and CDR2 is YNNKEL in the germline V gene (reference sequence). The V end was cut by 0 bases, the J end by 13 bases, with 15 bases between.

The chain is built from TRBV25-1 and TRBJ1-1; 10 bases are a match to TRBD1. The CDR3 runs to 14 residues. Germline V gives CDR1 MGHDK, CDR2 SYGVNS. Trimming removed 6 bases from V and 2 bases from J; junction bases left unmatched: 3. CDR3 loop: CASRGQGPNTEAFF. For the CDR3, the DNA is TGTGCCAGCAGGGGACAGGGGCCCAACACTGAAGCTTTCTTT.

This chain links TRBV10-1 with TRBJ1-2; a possible D gene is TRBD1 (6 bases). This CDR3 contains 14 residues. V lost 8 bases and J 4 bases, leaving 17 bases between the germline ends. Per the germline V gene, CDR1 is WNHNN and CDR2 is SYGVQD (reference sequence). Here the CDR3 reads CASPRGLGAYGYTF. The DNA of the CDR3 is TGCGCCAGCCCGAGGGGGTTGGGGGCCTATGGCTACACCTTC.

The chain employs TRBV11-2 and TRBJ2-2; the D is unclear. With 1 base removed from V and 4 bases from J, the gap between germline ends came to 22 bases. The CDR3 is made up of 19 amino acids. Germline CDR1 is SGHAT and CDR2 is FQNNGV. The CDR3 loop is CASSLAAHTVATFTGELFF. The CDR3 region has the DNA TGTGCCAGCAGCTTAGCCGCTCACACCGTGGCAACCTTCACCGGGGAGCTGTTTTTT.

The gene calls are TRBV19 and TRBJ2-1, with TRBD2 identical over 9 bases. The germline V gene has CDR1 LNHDA and CDR2 SQIVND (reference sequence). Trimming at V came to 5 bases and at J to 6 bases, leaving 11 bases not matched to a gene. The CDR3 is 16 residues long. CDR3 in DNA: TGTGCCAGTAGTCGCCCGGTTCTAGCGGGGACCAATGAGCAGTTCTTC. Translating it yields CASSRPVLAGTNEQFF. The full variable domain, in which reference TRBV19 and TRBJ2-1 provide the parts outside the CDR3, is DGGITQSPKYLFRKEGQNVTLSCEQNLNHDAMYWYRQDPGQGLRLIYYSQIVNDFQKGDIAEGYSVSREKKESFPLTVTSAQKNPTAFYLCASSRPVLAGTNEQFFGPGTRLTVL.

The chain is built from TRBV6-5 and TRBJ1-6; the D is unclear. CDR1 is MNHEY and CDR2 is SVGAGI in the germline V gene. CDR3 length: 14 residues. Trimming took off 2 bases at V and 8 bases at J, with 10 bases between the two ends. This CDR3 is CASSYRVGDSPLHF. Here the CDR3 DNA reads TGTGCCAGCAGTTACAGGGTCGGGGATTCACCCCTCCACTTT.

The chain couples TRBV5-1 to TRBJ2-5; 15 bases map to TRBD2. The CDR3 totals 17 residues. V lost 2 bases and J lost 4; bases outside the gene matches: 6. The V gene's germline CDR1 is SGHRS and CDR2 YFSETQ. DNA of the CDR3: TGCGCCAGCAGCTTAGGGACTAGCGGGGGGATTGGAGAGACCCAGTACTTC. Its protein product is CASSLGTSGGIGETQYF.

This clone appeared a few times. The genes are TRBV6-6 and TRBJ1-5; 7 bases line up with TRBD1. CDR1 MNHNY and CDR2 SVGAGI come from the germline V gene (reference sequence). V was clipped by 6 bases and J by 4 bases; unmatched bases: 12. CDR3 length: 16 amino acids. In DNA, the CDR3 is TGTGCCAGCAGAGGCCGGGACAGACACCTTAATCAGCCCCAGCATTTT. Translation: CASRGRDRHLNQPQHF.

V is TRBV6-6 and J is TRBJ1-5; tentatively, D is TRBD1 (5 bases). From germline, CDR1 is MNHNY and CDR2 SVGAGI (reference sequence). The V end was cut by 3 bases, the J end by 2 bases, with 14 bases between. The CDR3 has 16 residues. The CDR3 coding sequence is TGTGCCAGCAGTTATTCCAGGGCGGCAGGCAATCAGCCCCAGCATTTT. Protein sequence: CASSYSRAAGNQPQHF.

This clone was observed once. The V and J genes are TRBV24-1 and TRBJ2-1, with D unclear. The germline CDR1 and CDR2 sequences are KGHDR and SFDVKD. This CDR3 region has 12 residues. V lost 4 bases and J 2 bases, leaving 2 bases between the germline ends. The CDR3 sequence: CATSDTYNEQFF. The CDR3, as DNA: TGTGCCACCAGTGACACCTACAATGAGCAGTTCTTC.

The chain couples TRBV5-6 to TRBJ1-2; 7 nucleotides agree with TRBD1. Germline lookup yields CDR1 SGHDT and CDR2 YYEEEE. Trimming removed 0 bases from V and 2 bases from J; junction bases left unmatched: 1. The length of the CDR3 is 14 residues. DNA for the CDR3: TGTGCCAGCAGCTTGGACAGGGGAAACTATGGCTACACCTTC. This gives the protein CASSLDRGNYGYTF.